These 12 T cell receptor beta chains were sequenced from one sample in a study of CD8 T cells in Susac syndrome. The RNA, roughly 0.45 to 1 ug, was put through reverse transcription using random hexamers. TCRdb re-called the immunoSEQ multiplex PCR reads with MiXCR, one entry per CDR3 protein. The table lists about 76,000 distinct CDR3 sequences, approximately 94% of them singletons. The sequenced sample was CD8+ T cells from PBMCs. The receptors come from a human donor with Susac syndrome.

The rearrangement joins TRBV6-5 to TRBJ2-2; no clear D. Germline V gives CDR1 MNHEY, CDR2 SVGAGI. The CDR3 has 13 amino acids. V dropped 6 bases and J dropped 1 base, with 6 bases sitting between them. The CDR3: CASRHENTGELFF. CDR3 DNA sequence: TGTGCCAGCAGACACGAGAACACCGGGGAGCTGTTTTTT.

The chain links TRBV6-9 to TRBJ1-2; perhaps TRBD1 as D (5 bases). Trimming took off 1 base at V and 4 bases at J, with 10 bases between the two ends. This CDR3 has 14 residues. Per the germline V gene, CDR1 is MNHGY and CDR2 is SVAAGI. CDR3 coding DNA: TGTGCCAGCAGTTATTACGCAGGGCCCTATGGCTACACCTTC. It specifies CASSYYAGPYGYTF.

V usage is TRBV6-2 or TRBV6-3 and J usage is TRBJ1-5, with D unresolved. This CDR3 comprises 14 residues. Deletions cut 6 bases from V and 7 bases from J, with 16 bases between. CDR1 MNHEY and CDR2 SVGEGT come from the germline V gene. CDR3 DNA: TGTGCCAGCAGGGGCCTCACCAGCGGGCAGCCCCAGCATTTT. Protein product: CASRGLTSGQPQHF.

The CDR3 is CASSQDWGDSPLHF. The CDR3 DNA follows: TGTGCCAGCAGCCAAGATTGGGGGGATTCACCCCTCCACTTT. The rearrangement links TRBV4-2 to TRBJ1-6; tentatively, D is TRBD1 (5 bases). V lost 0 bases to trimming and J lost 8 bases, with 8 bases between them. CDR3 length equals 14 residues. Germline CDR1 and CDR2: LGHNA and YNFKEQ.

This CDR3 reads CSVERGPYGTEAFF. Here the CDR3 DNA reads TGCAGCGTTGAAAGAGGACCCTATGGCACTGAAGCTTTCTTT. The J gene is TRBJ1-1, the V gene TRBV29-1; D uncertain. The CDR3 runs 14 residues. Deletions cut 2 bases from V and 4 bases from J, with 14 bases between. Germline loops: CDR1 SQVTM, CDR2 ANQGSEA. Complete variable domain (other parts from reference TRBV29-1 and TRBJ1-1): SAVISQKPSRDICQRGTSLTIQCQVDSQVTMMFWYRQQPGQSLTLIATANQGSEATYESGFVIDKFPISRPNLTFSTLTVSNMSPEDSSIYLCSVERGPYGTEAFFGQGTRLTVV.

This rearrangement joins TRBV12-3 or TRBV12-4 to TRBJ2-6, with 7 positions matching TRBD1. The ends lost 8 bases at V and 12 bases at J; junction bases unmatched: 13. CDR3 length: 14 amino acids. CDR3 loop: CASRLRGTEGVLTF. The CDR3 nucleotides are TGTGCCAGCCGGCTTAGGGGGACAGAGGGCGTCCTGACTTTC.

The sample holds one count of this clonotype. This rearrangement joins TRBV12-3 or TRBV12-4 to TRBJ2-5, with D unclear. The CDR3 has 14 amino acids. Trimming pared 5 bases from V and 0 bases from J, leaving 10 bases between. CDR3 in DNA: TGTGCCAGCAGTGCCTGGACGGACCAAGAGACCCAGTACTTC. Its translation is CASSAWTDQETQYF.

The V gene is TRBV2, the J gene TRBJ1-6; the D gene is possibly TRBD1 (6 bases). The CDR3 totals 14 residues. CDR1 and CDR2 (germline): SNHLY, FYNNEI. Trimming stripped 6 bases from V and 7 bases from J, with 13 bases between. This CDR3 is CASRVQGLNSPLHF. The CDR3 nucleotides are TGTGCCAGCAGGGTACAGGGCCTCAATTCACCCCTCCACTTT.

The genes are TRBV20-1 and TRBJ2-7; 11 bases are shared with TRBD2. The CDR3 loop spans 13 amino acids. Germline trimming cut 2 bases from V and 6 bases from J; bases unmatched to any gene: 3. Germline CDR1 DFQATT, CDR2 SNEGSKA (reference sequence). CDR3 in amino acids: CSARLAGGLEQYF. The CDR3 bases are TGCAGTGCTAGACTAGCGGGAGGTCTCGAGCAGTACTTC.

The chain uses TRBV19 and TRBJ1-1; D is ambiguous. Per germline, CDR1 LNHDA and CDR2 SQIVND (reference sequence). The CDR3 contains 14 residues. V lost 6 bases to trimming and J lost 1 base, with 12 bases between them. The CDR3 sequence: CASRGIRGNTEAFF. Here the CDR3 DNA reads TGTGCCAGTAGGGGGATCAGAGGGAACACTGAAGCTTTCTTT.

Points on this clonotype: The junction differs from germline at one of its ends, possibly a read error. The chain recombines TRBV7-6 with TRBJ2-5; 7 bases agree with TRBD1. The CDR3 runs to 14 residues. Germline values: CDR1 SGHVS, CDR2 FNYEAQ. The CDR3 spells CASSLRDSQQTQYF. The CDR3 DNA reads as TGTGCCAGCAGCCTCCGGGACAGCCAACAGACCCAGTACTTC.

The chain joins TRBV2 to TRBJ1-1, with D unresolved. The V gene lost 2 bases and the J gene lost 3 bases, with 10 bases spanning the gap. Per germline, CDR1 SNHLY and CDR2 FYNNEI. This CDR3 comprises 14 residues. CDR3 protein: CASSEYASDTEAFF. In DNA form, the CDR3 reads TGTGCCAGCAGTGAATACGCTTCGGACACTGAAGCTTTCTTT.